The 19 T cell receptor beta chains below were found in one sample sequenced in a study of blood T cell repertoires in COVID-19. The data were produced by immunoSEQ multiplex PCR, yet TCRdb's version contains in-frame clones alone and is incomplete. This table holds a few hundred thousand clones, about 87% found once. Sequencing was carried out using peripheral blood. These receptors came from a woman between 25 and 40 years old who had recovered from COVID-19.

The chain employs TRBV7-9 and TRBJ1-1; 10 bases agree with TRBD1. This CDR3 contains 13 residues. Losses at the gene ends were 5 bases for V and 13 bases for J; bases not matched to a gene: 10. Germline assignment: CDR1 SEHNR and CDR2 FQNEAQ (reference sequence). CDR3 sequence (DNA): TGTGCCAGCAGCGCGACAGGGGGCGAGGGTGGTTTCTTT. It yields the protein CASSATGGEGGFF.

This clone showed up just a few times. This chain joins TRBV5-1 and TRBJ1-2; possible D gene TRBD1, 6 bases. The V end lost 1 base, the J end lost 8 bases, and 9 bases lay between the germline ends. The CDR3 is made up of 12 amino acids. Germline CDR1 SGHRS, CDR2 YFSETQ. In nucleotides, the CDR3 is TGCGCCAGCAGCTTGAACAGGGAGGGCTACACCTTC. It codes for CASSLNREGYTF.

A note on this clone: An end of the junction differs from the germline gene, which may be a read error. V is TRBV19 and J is TRBJ2-4; TRBD2 matches 12 bases. The length of the CDR3 is 16 residues. Germline lookup yields CDR1 LNHDA and CDR2 SQIVND (reference sequence). The CDR3 loop reads CATSAASGGATNIQYF. CDR3 coding DNA: TGTGCCACCTCGGCGGCTAGCGGGGGGGCCACAAACATTCAGTACTTC.

The CDR3 protein is CASSPGGNTDTQYF. The CDR3 coding sequence is TGTGCCAGCAGCCCGGGGGGGAACACAGATACGCAGTATTTT. V usage is TRBV11-3 and J usage is TRBJ2-3; 8 positions match TRBD2. V lost 5 bases to trimming and J lost 2 bases; unmatched junction nucleotides: 3. The CDR3 covers 14 residues. Germline CDR1 SGHNT, CDR2 YENEEA.

V usage is TRBV2 and J usage is TRBJ2-1; D may be TRBD2 (6 bases). CDR3 length: 14 residues. V was cut by 6 bases and J by 5 bases, with 14 bases left in between. Germline lookup yields CDR1 SNHLY and CDR2 FYNNEI. CDR3 DNA sequence: TGTGCCAGCAGCCCCGGGACGGGAGACAATGAGCAGTTCTTC. Protein product: CASSPGTGDNEQFF.

The rearrangement joins TRBV19 to TRBJ2-2; a possible D gene is TRBD1 (7 bases). The germline CDR1 and CDR2 sequences are LNHDA and SQIVND (reference sequence). Trimming took 2 bases from V and 7 from J, leaving 14 bases between them. The CDR3 sequence is 15 residues long. The CDR3 protein is CASSIQGGERGELFF. The CDR3 coding sequence is TGTGCCAGTAGTATACAGGGGGGCGAGCGCGGGGAGCTGTTTTTT.

The chain links TRBV4-3 to TRBJ2-7; 9 bases line up with TRBD2. The junction had 7 bases not matched to a gene; V was cut back by 1 base and J by 3 bases. This CDR3 is 16 amino acids long. CDR1 is LGHNA, CDR2 YSLEER, per germline. DNA of the CDR3: TGCGCCAGCAGCCAAGTACCTAGCGGGGTCTACTACGAGCAGTACTTC. Translated: CASSQVPSGVYYEQYF.

In the case of this clone: Different DNA sequences within this sample yield the same CDR3. This chain uses TRBV7-2 with TRBJ1-1; D may be TRBD1 (5 bases). Trimming took off 4 bases at V and 1 base at J, with 7 bases between the two ends. Per germline, CDR1 SGHTA and CDR2 FQGNSA. This CDR3 has 13 amino acids. The CDR3 sequence is CASSSQGNTEAFF. The CDR3 region has the DNA TGTGCCAGCAGCTCTCAGGGGAACACTGAAGCTTTCTTT.

This chain links TRBV5-1 with TRBJ1-3; D is uncertain. V was pared by 0 bases and J by 1 base, with 14 bases between. Germline CDR1 reads SGHRS; CDR2 reads YFSETQ. The CDR3 runs to 17 residues. In DNA, the CDR3 is TGCGCCAGCAGCTTGGGGGCGGTAAGGACTTCTGGAAACACCATATATTTT. It codes for CASSLGAVRTSGNTIYF.

This clone was recorded once. This chain links TRBV2 with TRBJ2-1, with TRBD2 identical over 9 bases. This CDR3 spans 17 amino acids. The V segment lost 3 bases and the J segment 2 bases; nucleotides outside the gene matches: 8. Germline values: CDR1 SNHLY, CDR2 FYNNEI. CDR3 in amino acids: CASSDITRGGTYNEQFF. Here the CDR3 DNA reads TGTGCCAGCAGTGATATTACGCGGGGGGGTACCTACAATGAGCAGTTCTTC.

The J gene is TRBJ2-7, the V gene TRBV20-1; D remains ambiguous. Trimming cost V 3 bases and J 1 base, with 4 bases left between them. Germline V gene sequence: CDR1 DFQATT, CDR2 SNEGSKA (reference sequence). The CDR3 contains 11 residues. The CDR3 spells CSARTSYEQYF. DNA for the CDR3: TGCAGTGCTAGGACATCCTACGAGCAGTACTTC.

The chain joins TRBV5-1 to TRBJ2-1, with 8 nucleotides matching TRBD1. Per germline, CDR1 SGHRS and CDR2 YFSETQ. J lost 6 bases, V lost 5 bases, and 13 bases had no gene match. The CDR3 length is 16 residues. The CDR3 region has the DNA TGCGCCAGCAGGGCAGGGACAGGTCCGGTGAGCAATGAGCAGTTCTTC. Translating gives CASRAGTGPVSNEQFF.

CDR3 sequence reads: CASSLAVVSGDTQYF. The CDR3 nucleotides read TGTGCCAGCAGCTTAGCGGTCGTCTCAGGAGATACGCAGTATTTT. The rearrangement uses TRBV7-9 and TRBJ2-3; D gene uncertain. The germline V and J ends were trimmed by 0 bases and 5 bases, with 12 bases remaining between them. CDR1 and CDR2 from the germline V gene are SEHNR and FQNEAQ (reference sequence). The length of the CDR3 is 15 residues.

The chain has TRBV10-3 and TRBJ2-7; D may be TRBD2 (6 bases). CDR3 length equals 15 residues. V lost 2 bases, J lost 5 bases, and 16 bases lay in between. Per germline, CDR1 ENHRY and CDR2 SYGVKD. The CDR3 DNA sequence: TGTGCCATCAGTGAGCCGGGAGACCCCAGGGACGAGCAGTACTTC. Its translation: CAISEPGDPRDEQYF.

The chain is built from TRBV19 and TRBJ1-5, with D unresolved. Germline lookup yields CDR1 LNHDA and CDR2 SQIVND (reference sequence). V was trimmed by 3 bases and J by 4 bases, leaving 4 bases between them. The CDR3 is made up of 12 amino acids. Here the CDR3 DNA reads TGTGCCAGTAGTATTCTTAATCAGCCCCAGCATTTT. Residues: CASSILNQPQHF.

The V gene is TRBV5-1, the J gene TRBJ1-6; TRBD1 matches 9 bases. The V and J ends lost 0 bases and 6 bases, in that order; junction bases with no gene match: 1. Germline CDR1 is SGHRS and CDR2 is YFSETQ. This CDR3 region has 15 residues. CDR3 bases: TGCGCCAGCAGCTTGGGGGGACAGGGTAATTCACCCCTCCACTTT. It translates to CASSLGGQGNSPLHF.

This rearrangement joins TRBV11-3 to TRBJ2-1, with a tentative D call TRBD2 (6 bases). The V and J ends lost 1 base and 2 bases respectively, with 12 bases between them. CDR3 length equals 16 residues. Per germline, CDR1 SGHNT and CDR2 YENEEA. CDR3 DNA sequence: TGTGCCAGCAGCTTAGGGCTAGCGCACGCCTACAATGAGCAGTTCTTC. Protein product: CASSLGLAHAYNEQFF.

The chain joins TRBV5-5 to TRBJ2-5, with 9 bases aligning to TRBD1. Trimming took 3 bases from V and 5 from J; bases not matched to a gene: 5. This CDR3 contains 14 residues. In germline, CDR1 is SGHKS, CDR2 YYEKEE (reference sequence). DNA of the CDR3: TGTGCCAGCAGCTCACAGGGGGCGGGCGAGACCCAGTACTTC. This gives the protein CASSSQGAGETQYF.

The CDR3 loop reads CASSYSPYSPLHF. The DNA of the CDR3 is TGTGCCAGCAGTTACTCCCCCTACTCACCCCTCCACTTT. The chain combines TRBV6-6 with TRBJ1-6; the D is unclear. Germline assignment: CDR1 MNHNY and CDR2 SVGAGI (reference sequence). The CDR3 loop spans 13 amino acids. With 0 bases removed from V and 10 bases from J, the gap between germline ends came to 7 bases.